This T cell receptor beta chain was obtained from a study of blood T cell repertoires in COVID-19. Study at large: Italy, Spain and the United States were the sources of the convalescent and acute COVID-19 samples. The analysed material was cDNA or gDNA that came from T cells, B-cell-depleted T cells, or PBMCs.

Original handling: Nucleated cell counts were estimated from reference gene primer amplification. This table comes from immunoSEQ multiplex PCR, and its TCRdb copy is limited to in-frame clones, with some not included. The V and J calls and the clone size are those of that table, but D and trimming were determined from the DNA. Of roughly 150,000 clones in the sample, around 83% were seen once. The germline V gene has CDR1 KGHSH and CDR2 LQKENI. The junction had 6 bases not matched to a gene; V was cut back by 7 bases and J by 7 bases. The CDR3 loop spans 13 amino acids. Specimen: peripheral blood. The chain uses TRBV18 and TRBJ2-5; 10 nucleotides agree with TRBD1. The receptor's source is a woman in her 70s who had recovered from COVID-19. The CDR3: CASWDRGVVTQYF. The DNA of the CDR3 is TGTGCCAGCTGGGACAGGGGAGTGGTGACCCAGTACTTC.